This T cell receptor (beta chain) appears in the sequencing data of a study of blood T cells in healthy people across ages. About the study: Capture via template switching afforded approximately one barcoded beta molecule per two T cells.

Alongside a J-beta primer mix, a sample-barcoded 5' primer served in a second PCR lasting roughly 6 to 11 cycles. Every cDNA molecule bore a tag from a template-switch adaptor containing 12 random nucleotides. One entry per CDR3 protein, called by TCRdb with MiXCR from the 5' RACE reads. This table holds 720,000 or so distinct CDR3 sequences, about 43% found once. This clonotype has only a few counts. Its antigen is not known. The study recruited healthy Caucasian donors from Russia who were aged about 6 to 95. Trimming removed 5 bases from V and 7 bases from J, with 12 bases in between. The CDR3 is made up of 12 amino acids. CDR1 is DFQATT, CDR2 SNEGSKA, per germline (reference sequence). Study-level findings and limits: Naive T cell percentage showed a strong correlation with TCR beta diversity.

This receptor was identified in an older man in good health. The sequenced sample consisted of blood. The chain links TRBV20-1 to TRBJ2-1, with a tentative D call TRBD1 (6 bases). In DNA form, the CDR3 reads TGCAGTGCTCCCCGACAGGCGAATGAGCAGTTCTTC. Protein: CSAPRQANEQFF.